This passage covers 2 T cell receptor beta chains from one sample sequenced in a study of cytomegalovirus exposure and HLA in healthy donors. It was with 60 Vbeta and 13 Jbeta primers that the PCR ran. Only in-frame clones appear in the TCRdb table, and some are missing; sequencing was by immunoSEQ multiplex PCR. The sample lists some 180,000 clones, about 77% occurring once. The material sequenced was PBMCs. The source of these receptors is a woman in her twenties or thirties in good health and CMV-seropositive.

This clone showed up just once. V is TRBV5-8 and J is TRBJ2-5; 9 bases are a match to TRBD1. This CDR3 comprises 15 residues. Germline V lookup: CDR1 SGHTS, CDR2 YDEGEE. After removal of 4 bases from V and 4 bases from J, the junction contained 8 bases not matched to a gene. The CDR3 reads CASSIGQGKIETQYF. The CDR3 DNA sequence: TGTGCCAGCAGCATCGGACAGGGGAAGATAGAGACCCAGTACTTC.

The chain links TRBV27 to TRBJ2-1; 10 nucleotides match TRBD2. With 5 bases clipped from V and 4 bases from J, the junction kept 14 bases outside the gene matches. Germline V gives CDR1 MNHEY, CDR2 SMNVEV (reference sequence). CDR3 size: 18 residues. DNA for the CDR3: TGTGCCAGCAGTCCTTGGGGTAGCGGGGGGCTTACTTACAATGAGCAGTTCTTC. Residues: CASSPWGSGGLTYNEQFF.